The clone carrying this T cell receptor (beta chain) turned up a few times. Its matching antigen is unknown. Trimming at V came to 2 bases and at J to 7 bases, leaving 6 bases not matched to a gene. The CDR3 totals 14 residues. CDR1 SQVTM and CDR2 ANQGSEA come from the germline V gene. The sample comes from a study of T cells after yellow fever vaccination. Study results and limitations: CD4 and CD8 compartments shared a small share of clonotypes, likely from convergent recombination.

TCRdb redid the calling of the 5' RACE reads with MiXCR, one entry per CDR3 protein. The sample includes 300,000 or so distinct CDR3 sequences, under 9% of them seen just once. The chain is built from TRBV29-1 and TRBJ1-4, with 8 bases matching TRBD1. The source is a man aged 18 to 30 who received the YFV17D yellow fever vaccine. Sample: CD4+ T cells sorted from PBMCs, taken 5 days after the yellow fever booster vaccination. The CDR3 bases are TGCAGCGTTGAATCGACAGGGGAGATTGAAAAACTGTTTTTT. This encodes CSVESTGEIEKLFF.